This T cell receptor beta chain was found in a study of blood T cell repertoires in COVID-19. About the study: Acute-phase and convalescent COVID-19 samples originated in the United States, Italy and Spain. The analysed material was cDNA or gDNA that came from T cells, B-cell-depleted T cells, or PBMCs.

Original processing notes: How many nucleated cells were present was estimated from reference gene primer amplification. TCRdb's table, derived via immunoSEQ multiplex PCR, lists solely in-frame clones and lacks some. That table furnishes V, J and clone size, whereas the DNA furnished D and trimming. The sample includes over 200,000 clones, 88% seen only once; the top ten take around 0.78%. The germline CDR1 and CDR2 sequences are GTSNPN and SVGIG (reference sequence). Trimming removed 2 bases from V and 9 bases from J, with 13 bases in between. The CDR3 runs 13 residues. The receptor comes from a woman in her 30s with acute or convalescent COVID-19. The chain joins TRBV30 to TRBJ1-4, with D perhaps TRBD1 (6 bases). What was sequenced was peripheral blood. This CDR3 is CAWSFGRDKKLFF. In DNA, the CDR3 is TGTGCCTGGAGTTTCGGCAGGGACAAAAAACTGTTTTTT. The full variable domain, with the rest looked up from reference TRBV30 and TRBJ1-4, is SQTIHQWPATLVQPVGSPLSLECTVEGTSNPNLYWYRQAAGRGLQLLFYSVGIGQISSEVPQNLSASRPQDRQFILSSKKLLLSDSGFYLCAWSFGRDKKLFFGSGTQLSVL.